This T cell receptor (beta chain) stems from a study of T cells in Graves' hyperthyroidism and ophthalmopathy. Overall study findings and caveats: Ophthalmopathy onset followed model prediction by a median approximately seven months. Most expanded thyroid clonotypes above 0.001 also appeared in blood.

Amplified TCR beta CDR3 regions came from RNA transcripts. The primer set for the first-round RT-PCR of the TCR CDR3 was HTBI. A single record per CDR3 protein comes from TCRdb applying MiXCR to the multiplex PCR reads. The data show about half a million distinct CDR3 sequences, with 20% to 25% seen just once and roughly 49% held by the top ten. Points on this clonotype: What it binds is unknown.

The PBMCs were sourced from fresh peripheral blood (about 9.7 ml). Material for sequencing was blood. The receptor was derived from a woman in her seventies with Graves' ophthalmopathy.

The CDR3 region has the DNA TGTGCCAGCGGTACCCGACAGGGAGGCACCGGGGAGCTGTTTTTT. It codes for CASGTRQGGTGELFF. This rearrangement joins TRBV28 to TRBJ2-2; a weak D match, TRBD1 (7 bases). The V gene lost 8 bases and the J gene lost 4 bases, with 17 bases spanning the gap. The length of the CDR3 is 15 residues. Germline V gives CDR1 MDHEN, CDR2 SYDVKM. Supplemented by reference TRBV28 and TRBJ2-2, the full variable domain reads DVKVTQSSRYLVKRTGEKVFLECVQDMDHENMFWYRQDPGLGLRLIYFSYDVKMKEKGDIPEGYSVSREKKERFSLILESASTNQTSMYLCASGTRQGGTGELFFGEGSRLTVL.